This note documents a single TCR beta chain sequence. These data belong to a study of cytomegalovirus exposure and HLA in healthy donors. 60 Vbeta and 13 Jbeta primers were used in PCR. Assay used: immunoSEQ multiplex PCR; TCRdb lists only in-frame clones, some missing. In the table there are around 150,000 clones, 80% of which are singletons. V gave up 4 bases and J gave up 13 bases; unmatched junction bases: 14. CDR1 is LNHDA and CDR2 is SQIVND in the germline V gene (reference sequence). The CDR3 length is 15 residues. The rearrangement joins TRBV19 to TRBJ2-3; 10 nucleotides align to TRBD2. Sample: PBMCs. This receptor was identified in a man between 18 and 35 years old in good health and CMV-seropositive. The CDR3 reads CASSTTSGGASVEYF. The CDR3 coding sequence is TGTGCCAGTAGTACTACAAGCGGGGGGGCCTCGGTGGAGTATTTT.